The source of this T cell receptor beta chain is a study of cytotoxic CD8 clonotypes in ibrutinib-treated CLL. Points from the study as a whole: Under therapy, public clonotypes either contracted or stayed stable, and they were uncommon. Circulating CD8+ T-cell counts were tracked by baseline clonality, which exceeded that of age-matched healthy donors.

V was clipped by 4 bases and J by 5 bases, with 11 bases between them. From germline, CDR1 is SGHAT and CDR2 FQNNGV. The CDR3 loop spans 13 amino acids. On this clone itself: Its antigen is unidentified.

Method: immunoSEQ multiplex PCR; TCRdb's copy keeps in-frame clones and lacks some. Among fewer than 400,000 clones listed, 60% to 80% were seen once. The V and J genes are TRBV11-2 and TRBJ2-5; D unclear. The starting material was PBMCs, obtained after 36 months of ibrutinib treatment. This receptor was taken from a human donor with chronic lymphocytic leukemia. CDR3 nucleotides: TGTGCCAGCAGCTCCTCCAAATGGGAGACCCAGTACTTC. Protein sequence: CASSSSKWETQYF. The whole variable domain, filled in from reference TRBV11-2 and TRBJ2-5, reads EAGVAQSPRYKIIEKRQSVAFWCNPISGHATLYWYQQILGQGPKLLIQFQNNGVVDDSQLPKDRFSAERLKGVDSTLKIQPAKLEDSAVYLCASSSSKWETQYFGPGTRLLVL.